The entry that follows covers one T cell receptor (beta chain) sequence. This sample is drawn from a study of cytomegalovirus exposure and HLA in healthy donors. V lost 0 bases, J lost 4 bases, and 14 bases lay in between. CDR3 length: 15 residues. The germline gives CDR1 SGHNT, CDR2 YYREEE (reference sequence). 60 Vbeta and 13 Jbeta primers were used in PCR. Assay: immunoSEQ multiplex PCR; the TCRdb copy retains only in-frame clones and omits some. This table holds approximately 120,000 clones, 60% to 85% found once. The V gene is TRBV5-4, the J gene TRBJ2-7, with D perhaps matching TRBD2 (5 bases). Material for sequencing was PBMCs. This clonotype was obtained from a female donor in good health and CMV-seronegative. Here the CDR3 DNA reads TGTGCCAGCAGCTTGGGACTAACCTCCACGTACGAGCAGTACTTC. Translated: CASSLGLTSTYEQYF. Using reference TRBV5-4 and TRBJ2-7 for the parts outside the CDR3, the full variable domain is ETGVTQSPTHLIKTRGQQVTLRCSSQSGHNTVSWYQQALGQGPQFIFQYYREEENGRGNFPPRFSGLQFPNYSSELNVNALELDDSALYLCASSLGLTSTYEQYFGPGTRLTVT.